The 22 T cell receptor beta chains given below trace back to one sample, sequenced in a study of blood T cells in healthy people across ages (dated by TCRdb to between 2015 and 2017). Library construction relied on 5' RACE. Sequenced using an Illumina HiSeq 2500. A second PCR of about 6 to 11 cycles was performed with a sample-barcoded 5' primer and a J-beta primer mix. TCRdb redid the processing of the public reads, applying fastp at Q25 and MiXCR, and retained in-frame beta chains. Identical CDR3 proteins give one entry, which carries the most common genes and DNA. Here the sample has hundreds of thousands of distinct CDR3 sequences; roughly 43% occur a single time. Together, the top ten hold 20% to 25% of the sample. The sample was blood. The receptors here all came from an elderly man in good health.

V usage is TRBV7-9 and J usage is TRBJ1-5; D is unclear. CDR3 size: 13 residues. CDR1 and CDR2 from the germline V gene are SEHNR and FQNEAQ (reference sequence). Trimming removed 5 bases from V and 2 bases from J, with 7 bases in between. CDR3 sequence: CASSGNGNQPQHF. The CDR3 DNA follows: TGTGCCAGCAGCGGAAACGGCAATCAGCCCCAGCATTTT.

The chain has TRBV28 and TRBJ2-1, with D possibly being TRBD1 or TRBD2 (6 bases each). V lost 6 bases and J 6 bases, leaving 12 bases between the germline ends. The CDR3 runs 13 residues. From germline, CDR1 is MDHEN and CDR2 SYDVKM. DNA of the CDR3: TGTGCCAGCAGCGATGGAGGGGGCAATGAGCAGTTCTTC. Residues: CASSDGGGNEQFF.

The chain has TRBV11-2 and TRBJ2-1; TRBD2 aligns across 7 bases. Germline-derived CDR1 and CDR2 are SGHAT and FQNNGV. V shed 5 bases, J shed 8 bases, and the junction held 15 bases outside the gene matches. This CDR3 has 16 residues. In DNA form, the CDR3 reads TGTGCCAGCAGCCCTAGGGGAGGGCCAGGATTCCATGAGCAGTTCTTC. The encoded protein is CASSPRGGPGFHEQFF.

This clonotype has just a few counts. The chain has TRBV28 and TRBJ2-4, with D maybe TRBD2 (6 bases). The CDR3 is 16 residues long. Germline loops: CDR1 MDHEN, CDR2 SYDVKM. The V gene lost 2 bases and the J gene lost 1 base, with 12 bases spanning the gap. The CDR3 reads CASSLPSGRAKNIQYF. DNA for the CDR3: TGTGCCAGCAGTTTACCTTCAGGGAGGGCCAAAAACATTCAGTACTTC.

The chain is built from TRBV20-1 and TRBJ2-7, with TRBD2 as a possible D gene (6 bases). The CDR3 runs 16 residues. V was shortened by 0 bases and J by 7 bases, with 22 bases between the two germline ends. Per germline, CDR1 DFQATT and CDR2 SNEGSKA (reference sequence). The CDR3 region is CSARDNGSPVMSEQYF. Here the CDR3 DNA reads TGCAGTGCTAGAGATAACGGGAGCCCCGTTATGTCGGAGCAGTACTTC.

The table lists this clonotype with a few counts. The V and J genes are TRBV7-2 and TRBJ2-3, with no clear D. CDR3 size: 13 residues. Germline CDR1 is SGHTA and CDR2 is FQGNSA. The V gene lost 0 bases and the J gene lost 6 bases, with 7 bases spanning the gap. This CDR3 reads CASSLATKDTQYF. The CDR3 nucleotides are TGTGCCAGCAGCTTAGCGACCAAGGATACGCAGTATTTT. Full variable domain (remainder filled in from reference TRBV7-2 and TRBJ2-3): GAGVSQSPSNKVTEKGKDVELRCDPISGHTALYWYRQSLGQGLEFLIYFQGNSAPDKSGLPSDRFSAERTGGSVSTLTIQRTQQEDSAVYLCASSLATKDTQYFGPGTRLTVL.

This clonotype has just a few counts. This chain uses TRBV9 with TRBJ1-2; D is ambiguous. This CDR3 region has 15 residues. Germline loops: CDR1 SGDLS, CDR2 YYNGEE. V was shortened by 0 bases and J by 2 bases, with 11 bases between the two germline ends. CDR3 protein: CASSVDPVTNYGYTF. CDR3 in DNA: TGTGCCAGCAGCGTAGATCCGGTGACGAACTATGGCTACACCTTC.

Only one count was recorded for this clonotype. The genes are TRBV27 and TRBJ2-1; D ambiguous. The CDR3 extends over 13 amino acids. V was shortened by 4 bases and J by 12 bases, with 16 bases between the two germline ends. Germline V CDR1 and CDR2: MNHEY, SMNVEV (reference sequence). This chain's CDR3 is CASSSGLGYGQFF. The CDR3 region has the DNA TGTGCCAGCAGTTCGGGTCTGGGATATGGGCAGTTCTTC.

This chain links TRBV7-8 with TRBJ2-5; 7 positions match TRBD2. J was trimmed by 3 bases and V by 5 bases; bases with no gene match: 9. The CDR3 runs to 15 residues. CDR1 SGHVS and CDR2 FQNEAQ come from the germline V gene. The CDR3 is CASSPGLGWEETQYF. In DNA form, the CDR3 reads TGTGCCAGCAGCCCAGGACTAGGGTGGGAAGAGACCCAGTACTTC.

The chain links TRBV20-1 to TRBJ2-3; maybe TRBD2 (5 bases). V was shortened by 4 bases and J by 5 bases, with 19 bases between the two germline ends. This CDR3 is 15 amino acids long. CDR1 DFQATT and CDR2 SNEGSKA come from the germline V gene (reference sequence). CDR3 in DNA: TGCAGTGCTAATGGGCGGGCGATTTCACAAGATACGCAGTATTTT. Its translation is CSANGRAISQDTQYF.

V gene TRBV20-1 combines with J gene TRBJ2-5; the D is unclear. With the DNA end fitting TRBJ2-7 better, the J assignment may be wrong. Germline V lookup: CDR1 DFQATT, CDR2 SNEGSKA (reference sequence). The CDR3 has 12 residues. Here the CDR3 DNA reads TGCAGTGCTAAAGGGCGCCCCTACGAGCAGTACTTC. Translation: CSAKGRPYEQYF.

About this clonotype: This may be a read error, as it is one base from a much larger clone. V gene TRBV6-6 combines with J gene TRBJ2-7, with TRBD2 identical over 14 bases. Germline V gene data show CDR1 as MNHNY and CDR2 as SVGAGI (reference sequence). There are 16 residues in the CDR3. The J segment lost 7 bases and the V segment lost 4 bases, leaving 9 bases of the junction unmatched. The CDR3 loop is CASSSTGTSGSNEQYF. The CDR3 DNA reads as TGTGCCAGCAGTTCCACCGGGACTAGCGGGAGTAATGAGCAGTACTTC.

In this sample, this clonotype turned up a few times. V and J are TRBV9 and TRBJ2-7; 10 nucleotides line up with TRBD2. J lost 6 bases, V lost 6 bases, and 12 bases had no gene match. The CDR3 extends over 15 amino acids. The germline V gene encodes CDR1 SGDLS and CDR2 YYNGEE. CDR3 sequence (DNA): TGTGCCAGCAACCCCCATCCTAGCGGGAGATCCGAGCAGTACTTC. Protein: CASNPHPSGRSEQYF.

CDR3 protein: CATSRDRAKNIQYF. As DNA, the CDR3 is TGTGCCACCAGCAGAGATCGAGCCAAAAACATTCAGTACTTC. The J gene is TRBJ2-4, the V gene TRBV15, with no clear D. The germline gives CDR1 LNHNV, CDR2 YYDKDF (reference sequence). The CDR3 sequence is 14 residues long. V was clipped by 0 bases and J by 0 bases, with 3 bases between them.

The chain links TRBV28 to TRBJ2-2, with 8 bases lining up with TRBD1. CDR1 is MDHEN and CDR2 is SYDVKM in the germline V gene. The CDR3 consists of 13 residues. V trimming: 6 bases; J trimming: 8 bases; junction bases outside the gene matches: 5. CDR3 in DNA: TGTGCCAGCAGAAGACAGGGGCAGGGGGAGCTGTTTTTT. Encoded protein: CASRRQGQGELFF.

CDR3 nucleotides: TGTGCCAGCAGTGAAGTATCTAGCGGGACCCAGGGGCAGTTCTTC. Its protein is CASSEVSSGTQGQFF. This rearrangement joins TRBV6-1 to TRBJ2-1; 9 nucleotides agree with TRBD2. Germline assignment: CDR1 MNHNS and CDR2 SASEGT. J was trimmed by 12 bases and V by 1 base; bases with no gene match: 10. CDR3 length equals 15 residues.

The chain links TRBV5-6 to TRBJ2-3; 13 nucleotides align to TRBD2. This CDR3 comprises 16 residues. V gave up 2 bases and J gave up 4 bases; unmatched junction bases: 4. Germline CDR1 SGHDT, CDR2 YYEEEE. CDR3 in amino acids: CASSLLAGGPADTQYF. CDR3 DNA: TGTGCCAGCAGCTTACTAGCGGGAGGGCCGGCAGATACGCAGTATTTT.

This chain connects TRBV6-1 to TRBJ2-3; TRBD2 matches 7 bases. Trimming took 4 bases from V and 6 from J; bases not matched to a gene: 13. Germline V gene sequence: CDR1 MNHNS, CDR2 SASEGT. The CDR3 is made up of 16 amino acids. Here the CDR3 DNA reads TGTGCCAGCAGTGCCGCCCGTGCGGGAGAACTCGATACGCAGTATTTT. Amino acid sequence: CASSAARAGELDTQYF.

This chain joins TRBV7-3 and TRBJ2-5; tentatively, D is TRBD2 (5 bases). The CDR3 loop spans 13 amino acids. V was clipped by 5 bases and J by 11 bases, with 18 bases between them. Germline V gene sequence: CDR1 SGHTA, CDR2 FQGTGA. The CDR3: CASSPYVEGEQYF. The CDR3 DNA follows: TGTGCCAGCAGCCCCTACGTTGAGGGTGAGCAGTACTTC.

This clonotype was picked up a small number of times. The chain links TRBV20-1 to TRBJ2-7; tentative D call: TRBD1 (6 bases). Trimming removed 6 bases from V and 5 bases from J, with 11 bases in between. CDR3 length: 11 residues. Per germline, CDR1 DFQATT and CDR2 SNEGSKA (reference sequence). The CDR3 sequence: CSASGADEQYF. The CDR3 region has the DNA TGCAGTGCCTCAGGGGCGGACGAGCAGTACTTC.

This clonotype was recorded only once. This may come from a read error, since a much larger clone is one base off. The rearrangement links TRBV6-6 to TRBJ2-1; 9 nucleotides agree with TRBD1. V was clipped by 11 bases and J by 3 bases; unmatched bases: 11. The CDR3 covers 15 residues. Per germline, CDR1 MNHNY and CDR2 SVGAGI (reference sequence). The CDR3 sequence: CAGKAGQGFYNEQFF. Here the CDR3 DNA reads TGTGCCGGCAAAGCGGGACAGGGTTTCTACAATGAGCAGTTCTTC.

This clonotype was seen ten or more times. The chain recombines TRBV4-3 with TRBJ2-1; 10 bases line up with TRBD1. J gave up 9 bases and V 0 bases, and 2 bases lay outside the gene matches. This CDR3 spans 14 amino acids. Germline assignment: CDR1 LGHNA and CDR2 YSLEER. This CDR3 reads CASSQDRQGAEQFF. DNA of the CDR3: TGCGCCAGCAGCCAAGATCGACAGGGGGCTGAGCAGTTCTTC.